The next 15 T cell receptor beta chains were all read from a single sample in a study of cytomegalovirus exposure and HLA in healthy donors. Amplification used 60 Vbeta primers and 13 Jbeta primers. Assay: immunoSEQ multiplex PCR; the TCRdb copy retains only in-frame clones and omits some. The sample contains about 94,000 clones, roughly four fifths of which appear only once. The sequenced sample was PBMCs. These receptors were taken from a human donor in good health.

The gene calls are TRBV6-5 and TRBJ2-7, with D possibly being TRBD2 (5 bases). The CDR3 has 14 amino acids. Trimming pared 7 bases from V and 7 bases from J, leaving 20 bases between. Germline V gives CDR1 MNHEY, CDR2 SVGAGI. This chain's CDR3 is CASNPLPRESEQYF. DNA of the CDR3: TGTGCCAGCAACCCCCTCCCTAGGGAGAGTGAGCAGTACTTC.

The chain combines TRBV9 with TRBJ1-3; TRBD1 might be the D (5 bases). This CDR3 has 16 amino acids. Germline-derived CDR1 and CDR2 are SGDLS and YYNGEE. Trimming left V 4 bases short and J 0 bases short, with 14 bases between. CDR3 in DNA: TGTGCCAGCAGCCGCGGCGGGACCTCCTCTGGAAACACCATATATTTT. Its protein is CASSRGGTSSGNTIYF.

This clone was seen once. The same CDR3 can be traced to other DNA sequences in this sample. CDR3 loop: CASSRGTPGYEQYF. The CDR3 DNA is TGCGCCAGCAGCAGGGGGACGCCGGGATACGAGCAGTACTTC. This chain uses TRBV5-1 with TRBJ2-7; TRBD1 is a possible D gene (6 bases). The CDR3 consists of 14 residues. Germline CDR1 SGHRS, CDR2 YFSETQ. The V end lost 4 bases, the J end lost 4 bases, and 15 bases lay between the germline ends.

The gene calls are TRBV12-5 and TRBJ2-7; 11 nucleotides agree with TRBD2. Trimming at V came to 6 bases and at J to 3 bases, leaving 4 bases not matched to a gene. This CDR3 spans 14 amino acids. Germline CDR1 and CDR2: LGHNT and FRNRAP. CDR3 residues: CASGLSGRDYEQYF. CDR3 nucleotide sequence: TGTGCTAGTGGGCTTAGCGGGAGGGACTACGAGCAGTACTTC.

V is TRBV5-1 and J is TRBJ2-5; TRBD1 matches 10 bases. CDR1 and CDR2 (germline): SGHRS, YFSETQ. V shed 3 bases and J 3 bases; nucleotides not matched to a gene: 8. The length of the CDR3 is 16 residues. The CDR3 sequence is CASSSGTGVRKETQYF. CDR3 DNA sequence: TGCGCCAGCAGCTCCGGGACAGGGGTGCGGAAAGAGACCCAGTACTTC.

V and J are TRBV10-3 and TRBJ1-1; 7 bases line up with TRBD1. The CDR3 runs to 15 residues. Germline V gene lookup returns CDR1 ENHRY and CDR2 SYGVKD. The V gene end was trimmed by 3 bases and the J gene end by 1 base; junction bases not matched to a gene: 5. This CDR3 is CAISDQGGTNTEAFF. In DNA form, the CDR3 reads TGTGCCATCAGTGACCAGGGGGGCACGAACACTGAAGCTTTCTTT.

This rearrangement joins TRBV14 to TRBJ1-1; perhaps TRBD1 as D (5 bases). Germline assignment: CDR1 SGHDN and CDR2 FVKESK. V was cut by 0 bases and J by 4 bases, with 12 bases left in between. This CDR3 is 15 amino acids long. The CDR3 loop reads CASSQEGRASTEAFF. For the CDR3, the DNA is TGTGCCAGCAGCCAAGAGGGCAGGGCGAGCACTGAAGCTTTCTTT.

This clone was counted a single time. The chain uses TRBV19 and TRBJ2-2; D remains ambiguous. Germline CDR1 is LNHDA and CDR2 is SQIVND (reference sequence). Between the trimmed V and J ends, which lost 5 bases and 6 bases, there was a span of 7 bases. The CDR3 is 12 residues long. The CDR3 nucleotides read TGTGCCAGTAGTTTCAAATCCGGGGAGCTGTTTTTT. Translation: CASSFKSGELFF.

The chain combines TRBV30 with TRBJ1-1, with 8 positions matching TRBD1. Germline assignment: CDR1 GTSNPN and CDR2 SVGIG (reference sequence). V lost 5 bases to trimming and J lost 0 bases; unmatched junction nucleotides: 8. The CDR3 is 15 amino acids. The CDR3 DNA sequence: TGTGCCTGGGGTCCGAGGACAGGGTTGAACACTGAAGCTTTCTTT. It specifies CAWGPRTGLNTEAFF. Full variable domain (missing parts from reference TRBV30 and TRBJ1-1): SQTIHQWPATLVQPVGSPLSLECTVEGTSNPNLYWYRQAAGRGLQLLFYSVGIGQISSEVPQNLSASRPQDRQFILSSKKLLLSDSGFYLCAWGPRTGLNTEAFFGQGTRLTVV.

The chain joins TRBV27 to TRBJ1-1; 9 positions agree with TRBD1. J lost 1 base, V lost 6 bases, and 6 bases had no gene match. The CDR3 extends over 15 amino acids. Germline V gene data show CDR1 as MNHEY and CDR2 as SMNVEV (reference sequence). The CDR3 loop is CASRERTGANTEAFF. CDR3 nucleotides: TGTGCCAGCAGGGAGAGGACAGGGGCGAACACTGAAGCTTTCTTT.

This sequence joins TRBV5-1 and TRBJ2-5, with TRBD2 identical over 8 bases. Germline assignment: CDR1 SGHRS and CDR2 YFSETQ. The CDR3 contains 16 residues. Trimming removed 2 bases from V and 2 bases from J; junction bases left unmatched: 8. CDR3 in DNA: TGCGCCAGCAGCTTAGGGATATCGGGGGGGCAAGAGACCCAGTACTTC. Translating it yields CASSLGISGGQETQYF.

In this sample, this clone turned up once. V gene TRBV4-3 combines with J gene TRBJ2-7; 9 bases match TRBD2. The CDR3 has 16 amino acids. Germline V CDR1 and CDR2: LGHNA, YSLEER. V was pared by 0 bases and J by 6 bases, with 9 bases of the junction left unmatched. This CDR3 is CASSQDKVAGVVEQYF. In DNA, the CDR3 is TGCGCCAGCAGCCAAGATAAAGTAGCGGGAGTAGTCGAGCAGTACTTC.

The sample holds one count of this clone. The J gene is TRBJ2-7, the V gene TRBV19; D gene unclear. The V gene's germline CDR1 is LNHDA and CDR2 SQIVND (reference sequence). The CDR3 has 17 amino acids. V lost 6 bases and J lost 0, with 21 bases in between. The CDR3 spells CASSPYGRAPLSYEQYF. For the CDR3, the DNA is TGTGCCAGTAGCCCTTATGGGCGTGCCCCCCTCTCCTACGAGCAGTACTTC.

Only a few counts were recorded for this clone. The gene calls are TRBV28 and TRBJ1-1; TRBD1 aligns across 9 bases. Germline V gene data show CDR1 as MDHEN and CDR2 as SYDVKM. V was pared by 5 bases and J by 0 bases, with 1 base of the junction left unmatched. The CDR3 runs to 14 residues. The CDR3 DNA reads TGTGCCAGCAGTGGGACAGGGATGAACACTGAAGCTTTCTTT. Amino acids: CASSGTGMNTEAFF.

CDR3 residues: CASQNSGRTDTQYF. The CDR3 coding sequence is TGTGCCAGCCAGAATAGCGGGCGCACAGATACGCAGTATTTT. V is TRBV5-4 and J is TRBJ2-3; TRBD2 matches 7 bases. The V and J ends lost 7 bases and 1 base, in that order; junction bases with no gene match: 6. The CDR3 has 14 amino acids. Germline values: CDR1 SGHNT, CDR2 YYREEE (reference sequence).